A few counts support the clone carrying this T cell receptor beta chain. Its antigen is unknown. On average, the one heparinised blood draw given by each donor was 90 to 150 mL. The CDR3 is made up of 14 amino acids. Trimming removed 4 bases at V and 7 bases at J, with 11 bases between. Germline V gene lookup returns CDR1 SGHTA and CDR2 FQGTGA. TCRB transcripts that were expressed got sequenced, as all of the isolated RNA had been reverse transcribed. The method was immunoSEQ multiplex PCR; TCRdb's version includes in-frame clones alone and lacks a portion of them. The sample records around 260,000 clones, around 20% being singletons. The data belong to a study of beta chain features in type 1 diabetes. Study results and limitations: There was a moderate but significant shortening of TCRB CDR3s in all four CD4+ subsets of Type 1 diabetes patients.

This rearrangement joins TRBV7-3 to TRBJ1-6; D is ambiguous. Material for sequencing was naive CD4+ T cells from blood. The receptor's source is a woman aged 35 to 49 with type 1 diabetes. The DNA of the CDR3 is TGTGCCAGCAGCTCGACTGGTCCCAATTCACCCCTCCACTTT. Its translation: CASSSTGPNSPLHF.